This passage covers 32 T cell receptor beta chains from one sample sequenced in a study of blood T cell repertoires in COVID-19. TCRdb's copy holds only in-frame clones and misses some; the assay was immunoSEQ multiplex PCR. The sample records 250,000 to 300,000 clones, around four fifths being singletons. The specimen sequenced was peripheral blood. The receptor set was obtained from a man older than 75 with acute or convalescent COVID-19.

Comments on this clone: Additional DNA sequences in this sample encode the identical CDR3. J is TRBJ2-3 and V is TRBV12-3 or TRBV12-4; D not resolved. V was pared by 8 bases and J by 2 bases, with 5 bases between. The CDR3 is 11 amino acids. As DNA, the CDR3 is TGTGCCAGCTCCTACACAGATACGCAGTATTTT. This gives the protein CASSYTDTQYF.

V and J are TRBV30 and TRBJ2-7, with TRBD1 matching 7 bases. From germline, CDR1 is GTSNPN and CDR2 SVGIG (reference sequence). V trimming: 1 base; J trimming: 5 bases; junction bases outside the gene matches: 2. The CDR3 loop spans 12 amino acids. The CDR3 sequence is CAWSGQGDEQYF. The CDR3 DNA reads TGTGCCTGGAGTGGGCAGGGGGACGAGCAGTACTTC.

The chain carries TRBV7-8 and TRBJ2-3; tentative D call: TRBD2 (5 bases). Trimming cost V 5 bases and J 0 bases, with 18 bases left between them. The CDR3 sequence is 17 residues long. Germline CDR1 and CDR2: SGHVS and FQNEAQ. Here the CDR3 reads CASSTREDFSSTDTQYF. DNA of the CDR3: TGTGCCAGCAGCACACGCGAGGACTTTTCTAGCACAGATACGCAGTATTTT. Combining the CDR3 with reference TRBV7-8 and TRBJ2-3 gives the whole variable domain GAGVSQSPRYKVAKRGQDVALRCDPISGHVSLFWYQQALGQGPEFLTYFQNEAQLDKSGLPSDRFFAERPEGSVSTLKIQRTQQEDSAVYLCASSTREDFSSTDTQYFGPGTRLTVL.

The rearrangement joins TRBV7-3 to TRBJ1-2; 9 nucleotides agree with TRBD1. The CDR3 extends over 14 amino acids. Losses at the gene ends were 5 bases for V and 8 bases for J; bases not matched to a gene: 9. The germline V gene has CDR1 SGHTA and CDR2 FQGTGA. CDR3 amino acids: CASSQGTGMGGYTF. DNA for the CDR3: TGTGCCAGCAGCCAGGGGACAGGGATGGGCGGCTACACCTTC.

V gene TRBV29-1 combines with J gene TRBJ2-3, with 7 nucleotides matching TRBD2. The V gene end was trimmed by 6 bases and the J gene end by 4 bases; junction bases not matched to a gene: 10. The CDR3 covers 14 residues. In germline, CDR1 is SQVTM, CDR2 ANQGSEA. CDR3 bases: TGCAGCGTCATTTTTAGCGGGTCCGCAGATACGCAGTATTTT. The encoded protein is CSVIFSGSADTQYF.

This sequence joins TRBV6-4 and TRBJ2-1, with no clear D. CDR3 size: 11 residues. In germline, CDR1 is MRHNA, CDR2 SNTAGT. V lost 5 bases and J 7 bases, leaving 6 bases between the germline ends. The CDR3 region is CASSSGNEQFF. CDR3 coding DNA: TGTGCCAGCAGTTCCGGGAATGAGCAGTTCTTC.

This chain links TRBV10-3 with TRBJ2-7, with 9 nucleotides matching TRBD1. The ends lost 10 bases at V and 4 bases at J; junction bases unmatched: 5. Germline V CDR1 and CDR2: ENHRY, SYGVKD. The CDR3 has 12 residues. The CDR3 region is CATLDRGYEQYF. DNA of the CDR3: TGTGCCACACTGGACAGGGGTTACGAGCAGTACTTC.

V gene TRBV7-2 combines with J gene TRBJ2-3; 8 bases map to TRBD2. Losses at the gene ends were 5 bases for V and 5 bases for J; bases not matched to a gene: 18. CDR3 length: 18 residues. Germline lookup yields CDR1 SGHTA and CDR2 FQGNSA. The CDR3 spells CASSLASGGRIPQDTQYF. DNA for the CDR3: TGTGCCAGCAGCCTGGCCAGCGGGGGCCGGATACCCCAAGATACGCAGTATTTT.

The V and J genes are TRBV5-1 and TRBJ1-1; possible D gene TRBD1, 5 bases. Trimming shortened V by 2 bases and J by 2 bases, and 10 bases separated the two germline ends. Germline V CDR1 and CDR2: SGHRS, YFSETQ. CDR3 size: 14 residues. This chain's CDR3 is CASSLPGANTEAFF. CDR3 nucleotide sequence: TGCGCCAGCAGCTTACCTGGGGCAAACACTGAAGCTTTCTTT.

The chain couples TRBV12-3 or TRBV12-4 to TRBJ2-3, with unresolved D. The CDR3 totals 11 residues. V dropped 7 bases and J dropped 0 bases, with 2 bases sitting between them. CDR3 DNA: TGTGCCAGCACGAGCACAGATACGCAGTATTTT. Its translation is CASTSTDTQYF.

The V and J genes are TRBV5-1 and TRBJ2-7, with TRBD1 identical over 7 bases. The germline CDR1 and CDR2 sequences are SGHRS and YFSETQ. Unmatched junction bases numbered 5, after V lost 0 bases and J lost 2 bases. The CDR3 has 15 residues. In DNA form, the CDR3 reads TGCGCCAGCAGCTTGGCCGGGACAGCAACCTACGAGCAGTACTTC. This sequence encodes CASSLAGTATYEQYF.

Details on this clone: The sample contains more than one DNA sequence encoding this CDR3. The chain combines TRBV6-5 with TRBJ2-7, with D unclear. The CDR3 is made up of 10 amino acids. Trimming left V 11 bases short and J 2 bases short, with 7 bases between. CDR1 and CDR2 (germline): MNHEY, SVGAGI. The CDR3 here is CASGTYEQYF. DNA for the CDR3: TGTGCCTCGGGTACCTACGAGCAGTACTTC.

The V call is TRBV6-5, the J call TRBJ2-7; D is possibly TRBD1 (6 bases). CDR1 MNHEY and CDR2 SVGAGI come from the germline V gene. There are 15 residues in the CDR3. The ends were cut back, 4 bases at V and 3 bases at J, with 16 bases in the middle. This CDR3 reads CASSSLTGQLYEQYF. The CDR3 DNA reads TGTGCCAGCAGTTCGCTGACCGGACAGCTCTACGAGCAGTACTTC.

A word on this clone: The junction shows a germline mismatch at one end, possibly a read error. J is TRBJ1-5 and V is TRBV10-3; a weak D match, TRBD1 (6 bases). Germline V lookup: CDR1 ENHRY, CDR2 SYGVKD. The CDR3 totals 13 residues. The CDR3 protein is CAIGEQGIQPQHF. CDR3 DNA sequence: TGTGCCATCGGTGAACAGGGTATACAGCCCCAGCATTTT.

The rearrangement joins TRBV11-2 to TRBJ1-1, with D maybe TRBD1 (6 bases). Per germline, CDR1 SGHAT and CDR2 FQNNGV. Deletions cut 1 base from V and 0 bases from J, with 12 bases between. The CDR3 is 16 residues long. The CDR3 reads CASSLGYGGLNTEAFF. CDR3 bases: TGTGCCAGCAGCTTAGGTTATGGGGGCCTGAACACTGAAGCTTTCTTT.

The rearrangement uses TRBV18 and TRBJ2-3; D remains ambiguous. V was cut by 1 base and J by 4 bases, with 6 bases left in between. CDR1 and CDR2 (germline): KGHSH, LQKENI. The CDR3 loop spans 13 amino acids. CDR3: CASSPLSADTQYF. CDR3 in DNA: TGTGCCAGCTCACCACTTTCAGCAGATACGCAGTATTTT.

The chain is built from TRBV5-1 and TRBJ2-5; 12 bases map to TRBD2. Trimming cost V 3 bases and J 4 bases; bases outside gene matches: 4. CDR1 is SGHRS and CDR2 is YFSETQ in the germline V gene. The CDR3 is 15 amino acids. CDR3 sequence (DNA): TGCGCCAGCAGCTCTAGCGGGAGGGCGGGAGAGACCCAGTACTTC. Translation: CASSSSGRAGETQYF. Looking up the rest from reference TRBV5-1 and TRBJ2-5 gives the full variable domain: KAGVTQTPRYLIKTRGQQVTLSCSPISGHRSVSWYQQTPGQGLQFLFEYFSETQRNKGNFPGRFSGRQFSNSRSEMNVSTLELGDSALYLCASSSSGRAGETQYFGPGTRLLVL.

The CDR3: CASSRIQGYNSPLHF. In nucleotides, the CDR3 is TGTGCCAGCAGCCGAATACAGGGGTATAATTCACCCCTCCACTTT. The genes are TRBV28 and TRBJ1-6; 7 bases map to TRBD1. CDR1 is MDHEN, CDR2 SYDVKM, per germline. The CDR3 totals 15 residues. The ends lost 6 bases at V and 4 bases at J; junction bases unmatched: 6.

In this sample, this clone turned up once. The CDR3 DNA follows: TGTGCCAGCAGCTTGGCAGGGGGCGACATTCAGTACTTC. Amino acid sequence: CASSLAGGDIQYF. The rearrangement links TRBV5-4 to TRBJ2-4; 8 bases align to TRBD1. Germline V gene lookup returns CDR1 SGHNT and CDR2 YYREEE (reference sequence). CDR3 length equals 13 residues. V lost 0 bases and J lost 8; bases outside the gene matches: 1.

This clone was counted only a few times. The chain employs TRBV10-2 and TRBJ1-2; TRBD1 matches at 9 bases. J lost 7 bases, V lost 7 bases, and 10 bases had no gene match. The CDR3 contains 14 residues. Germline CDR1 reads WSHSY; CDR2 reads SAAADI. CDR3 DNA sequence: TGCGCCAGCAAGGCCGGGACAGGGCTCAGTGGCTACACCTTC. Its translation: CASKAGTGLSGYTF.

The chain couples TRBV5-1 to TRBJ2-1, with TRBD2 as a possible D gene (6 bases). The germline gives CDR1 SGHRS, CDR2 YFSETQ. The V end lost 2 bases, the J end lost 5 bases, and 11 bases lay between the germline ends. The CDR3 is made up of 14 amino acids. The CDR3 DNA reads as TGCGCCAGCAGCTTCCGACGGGGGAACAATGAGCAGTTCTTC. This encodes CASSFRRGNNEQFF.

The rearrangement uses TRBV28 and TRBJ2-2; 11 nucleotides match TRBD2. Germline CDR1 MDHEN, CDR2 SYDVKM. The junction had 8 bases not matched to a gene; V was cut back by 4 bases and J by 7 bases. The CDR3 is made up of 16 amino acids. This chain's CDR3 is CASSYYSGGAGGELFF. The CDR3, as DNA: TGTGCCAGCAGTTACTATAGCGGGGGGGCCGGCGGGGAGCTGTTTTTT.

This chain joins TRBV28 and TRBJ1-1, with 8 bases identical to TRBD1. Trimming at V came to 2 bases and at J to 4 bases, leaving 9 bases not matched to a gene. The CDR3 has 16 residues. The germline CDR1 and CDR2 sequences are MDHEN and SYDVKM. As DNA, the CDR3 is TGTGCCAGCAGTTTACTATATTCCAGGGGGCCCACTGAAGCTTTCTTT. As protein: CASSLLYSRGPTEAFF. The full variable domain, with the rest looked up from reference TRBV28 and TRBJ1-1, is DVKVTQSSRYLVKRTGEKVFLECVQDMDHENMFWYRQDPGLGLRLIYFSYDVKMKEKGDIPEGYSVSREKKERFSLILESASTNQTSMYLCASSLLYSRGPTEAFFGQGTRLTVV.

V and J are TRBV27 and TRBJ1-4, with unresolved D. V dropped 3 bases and J dropped 7 bases, with 12 bases sitting between them. Germline V lookup: CDR1 MNHEY, CDR2 SMNVEV (reference sequence). This CDR3 has 14 amino acids. The CDR3 nucleotides read TGTGCCAGCAGTTTGAGGCGGGGAGGTGAAAAACTGTTTTTT. Protein sequence: CASSLRRGGEKLFF.

As concerns this clone: Different DNA sequences within this sample yield the same CDR3. J is TRBJ2-1 and V is TRBV9; TRBD2 is a possible D gene (6 bases). CDR3 length: 15 amino acids. Germline loops: CDR1 SGDLS, CDR2 YYNGEE. Trimming removed 0 bases from V and 4 bases from J, with 11 bases in between. Written as DNA, the CDR3 is TGTGCCAGCAGCGTAGTGGGGGGTAGTTACAATGAGCAGTTCTTC. Translating gives CASSVVGGSYNEQFF.

The DNA for the CDR3 is TGTGCCAGCTCACCGACGACTTGGGGACAGGGGATATATGGCTACACCTTC. It specifies CASSPTTWGQGIYGYTF. The chain employs TRBV18 and TRBJ1-2; TRBD1 aligns across 10 bases. The CDR3 is 17 amino acids. Per the germline V gene, CDR1 is KGHSH and CDR2 is LQKENI. V shed 3 bases and J 5 bases; nucleotides not matched to a gene: 12.

The V and J genes are TRBV2 and TRBJ2-6; D might be TRBD2 (6 bases). The CDR3 totals 16 residues. V dropped 5 bases and J dropped 4 bases, with 15 bases sitting between them. CDR1 SNHLY and CDR2 FYNNEI come from the germline V gene. CDR3 protein: CASSLMGGSGANVLTF. The CDR3 bases are TGTGCCAGCAGTCTCATGGGGGGATCCGGGGCCAACGTCCTGACTTTC.

The chain couples TRBV19 to TRBJ1-5; D is unclear. The germline V and J ends were trimmed by 6 bases and 0 bases, with 15 bases remaining between them. The CDR3 is 16 amino acids. From germline, CDR1 is LNHDA and CDR2 SQIVND (reference sequence). The CDR3 spells CASSHAGSNSNQPQHF. For the CDR3, the DNA is TGTGCCAGTAGCCATGCGGGTAGCAATAGCAATCAGCCCCAGCATTTT.

This clone came up a few times. A junction boundary mismatches the germline segment, possibly from a read error. V is TRBV7-3 and J is TRBJ2-1; TRBD1 agrees at 11 bases. CDR3 length equals 15 residues. Germline-derived CDR1 and CDR2 are SGHTA and FQGTGA. DNA of the CDR3: TGTGCAAGCACCCCGGGGACAGGGGGACGCAATGAGCAGTTCTTC. Translating gives CASTPGTGGRNEQFF.

The chain uses TRBV2 and TRBJ1-3; no clear D. V was cut by 1 base and J by 0 bases, with 7 bases left in between. CDR1 is SNHLY, CDR2 FYNNEI, per germline. The CDR3 totals 15 residues. The CDR3 loop reads CASSEEGVSGNTIYF. DNA of the CDR3: TGTGCCAGCAGTGAAGAGGGAGTCTCTGGAAACACCATATATTTT.

The J gene is TRBJ2-5, the V gene TRBV6-1; 8 nucleotides align to TRBD2. The CDR3 is 16 amino acids. Trimming at V came to 2 bases and at J to 3 bases, leaving 8 bases not matched to a gene. Germline CDR1 is MNHNS and CDR2 is SASEGT. In DNA, the CDR3 is TGTGCCAGCAGTGAATATGCCGCGGGGGGTAAAGAGACCCAGTACTTC. This sequence encodes CASSEYAAGGKETQYF.

The V call is TRBV3-1 (or the pseudogene TRBV3-2), the J call TRBJ2-2; 11 bases agree with TRBD2. CDR3 length: 17 residues. From germline, CDR1 is LGHDT and CDR2 YNNKEL (reference sequence). V lost 4 bases to trimming and J lost 4 bases; unmatched junction nucleotides: 8. The DNA for the CDR3 is TGTGCCAGCAGCCCCACCCTAGCGGGAGGTTCCACCGGGGAGCTGTTTTTT. This encodes CASSPTLAGGSTGELFF.